The source of this T cell receptor (beta chain) is a study of shared clonotypes between healthy human individuals (dated by TCRdb to the early 2020s). Study-level background: A couple of women and three men aged 18 to 49 years were included in the cohort. Leukapheresis yielded between about 0.85 and 10 billion PBMCs per donor. To estimate repertoire size and how much clonotype sharing occurs between individuals, the study deeply sequenced the blood TCR repertoires of 5 or 6 healthy adults. For each donor, CD4 naive and CD4 memory were each given three plates, CD8 naive was given two plates, and CD8 memory was given one plate. Different laboratories and diverse techniques were used to prepare libraries and sequence TCR repertoires, to increase sequencing depth and limit assay-specific biases.

To note about this clone: Its antigen remains undetermined. Base qualities are not at hand, and no much larger clone is one base apart.

CD8 naive samples were obtained by positive selection for CCR7 among CD45RO-negative cells, yielding a CD45RA+CCR7+ population from which TemRA cells were excluded. Healthy HIV-negative adults with no recently reported acute infections or vaccinations were included as donors. Only Caucasian adults living in Nashville, Tennessee, USA were represented among the donors. After blood collection by leukapheresis, PBMCs were isolated using Ficoll-Histopaque density gradient centrifugation and then cryopreserved in the vapor phase of liquid nitrogen. Analytical flow cytometry was used to check the purity and quantity of every magnetically sorted T cell population. Each sorted fraction had its genomic DNA isolated and then quantified by UV absorbance on a Nanodrop 2000c. Clipping removes 4 bases from V and 3 bases from J, with 10 as the unmatched junction base count. From the germline V gene (reference sequence), CDR1 is SGHNT and CDR2 is YYREEE. From its cysteine to its phenylalanine, the CDR3 spans 17 amino acids. Just CDR3 DNA is preserved here, 51 bases in frame from base 1.

TCR CDR3 regions were amplified from genomic DNA by multiplex PCR using the deep immunoSEQ assay. Extracted genomic DNA from each cell subset was distributed evenly across all wells of several immunoSEQ 96-well plates, and each plate was treated as a replicate. For sorted subsets, about 0.2 ug genomic DNA, equal to tens of thousands of T cell genomes, was loaded into each replicate PCR. Purified libraries were measured with a Qubit 3.0 fluorometer, size-checked on a Bioanalyzer 2100, and measured again with the KAPA Library Quantification kit. A separate single-read 150-cycle Illumina NextSeq 550 flow cell was used to sequence each immunoSEQ 96-well plate. Under the source paper's analysis protocol: Because only junctional sequences without quality scores were contained in the immunoSEQ output, filtering matching that applied to full-length reads could not be performed. Sequences were annotated with PyIR, a Python wrapper for IgBLAST v1.9, and V/J genes and CDR3 were assigned using IMGT germline references. Reads with weak V/J assignments (E-value above 1e-6), missing CDR3, stop codons, out-of-frame junctions, or ambiguous translated residues were removed. V3J clonotypes were defined by identical inferred V gene, J gene, and CDR3 amino acid sequence. Percentage overlap between repertoires was calculated by dividing the number of shared unique clonotypes by the size of the smaller repertoire. Richness of each repertoire was evaluated using RTK rarefaction, the Chao1 estimator, and Recon v2.1 estimates of unobserved clonotypes. Generation probabilities for all TCRbeta clonotypes obtained by the gDNA method from a few donors were computed using OLGA. The table was pulled from immuneACCESS by TCRdb, which kept in-frame rearrangements only. Such tables lose some clones; where checked, under half of the loss comes from unresolved V genes, and the rest has no known cause. V and J calls and clone size are given by that table; D and trimming were obtained from the DNA. Across this sample there are roughly 2 million clones, with over 85% seen only once. The ten most abundant clones make up 0.9% to 1.4% of the sample.

General conclusions and limits of the study: Because the study included a small number of donors, the genetic and exposure-history diversity represented was limited. Sharing across several donors was observed for around 5% of naive CD4, 3% to 3.5% of naive CD8, 2.3% of memory CD4, and roughly 0.4% of memory CD8 clonotypes. Larger estimated clonotype richness was generally found for naive subsets than for memory subsets. Compared with non-shared clonotypes, clonotypes shared by all four sorted-subset donors had higher generation probabilities. Sampling was restricted to blood, and TCR repertoires in tissue are likely to differ from TCR repertoires in blood. Pairwise subsampling led to the expectation that sequencing depth would affect the degree of clonotype sharing among donors. Incomplete sequencing was indicated by rarefaction of sorted-subset datasets, despite the large sequencing depth.

This clonotype was obtained from a young man in good health. Here the chain combines TRBV5-4 and TRBJ1-1; 12 bases in the junction line up with TRBD1. Sequenced sample: naive CD8+ T cells sorted from blood. The sample's cell subset or site label is to be understood as: CD45RA+CCR7+. The CDR3 region: CASSRGTGGTVDTEAFF. The nucleotide sequence is given as TGTGCCAGCAGCAGGGGGACAGGGGGCACCGTTGACACTGAAGCTTTCTTT.